Described below is a single T cell receptor (beta chain) sequence and its context. The data originate from a study of blood T cell repertoires in COVID-19. Looking at the study overall: Samples representing acute and convalescent COVID-19 were sourced from the United States, Italy and Spain. PBMCs, B-cell-depleted T cells, or T cells were the source of the cDNA or gDNA that made up the material.

As processed by the authors: Estimation of nucleated cell counts relied on the amplification of reference gene primers. The assay was immunoSEQ multiplex PCR, and TCRdb's table has in-frame clones only and misses some. V and J calls and clone size are as listed in that table; D and trimming were resolved from the DNA. The sample records about 210,000 clones, about 83% being singletons. This CDR3 is 14 amino acids long. V gave up 2 bases and J gave up 3 bases, with 7 bases separating them. CDR1 and CDR2 from the germline V gene are KGHDR and SFDVKD. This clonotype was sampled from a man between 45 and 60 years old with active or convalescent COVID-19. This chain connects TRBV24-1 to TRBJ1-5; D remains unclear. The sequencing sample was made of peripheral blood. The CDR3 region is CATSDYSHNQPQHF. CDR3 coding DNA: TGTGCCACCAGTGATTACAGTCACAATCAGCCCCAGCATTTT.